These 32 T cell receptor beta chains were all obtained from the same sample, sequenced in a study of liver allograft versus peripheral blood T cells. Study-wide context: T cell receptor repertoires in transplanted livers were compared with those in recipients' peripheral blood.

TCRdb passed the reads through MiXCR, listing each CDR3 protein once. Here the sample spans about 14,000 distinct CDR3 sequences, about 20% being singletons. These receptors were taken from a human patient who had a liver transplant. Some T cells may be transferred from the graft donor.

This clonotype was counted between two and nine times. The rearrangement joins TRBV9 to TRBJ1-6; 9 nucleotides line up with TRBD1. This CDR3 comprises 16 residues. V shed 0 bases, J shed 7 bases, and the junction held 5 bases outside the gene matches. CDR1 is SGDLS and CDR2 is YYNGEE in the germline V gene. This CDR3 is CASSVDPDRGNSPLHF. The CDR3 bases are TGTGCCAGCAGCGTAGACCCTGACAGGGGGAATTCACCCCTCCACTTT.

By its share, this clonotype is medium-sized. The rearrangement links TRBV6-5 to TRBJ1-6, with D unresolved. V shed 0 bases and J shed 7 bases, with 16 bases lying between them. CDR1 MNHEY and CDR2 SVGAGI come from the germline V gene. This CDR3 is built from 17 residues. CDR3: CASSYSNWRFANSPLHF. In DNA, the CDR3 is TGTGCCAGCAGTTACTCGAATTGGCGGTTCGCCAATTCACCCCTCCACTTT.

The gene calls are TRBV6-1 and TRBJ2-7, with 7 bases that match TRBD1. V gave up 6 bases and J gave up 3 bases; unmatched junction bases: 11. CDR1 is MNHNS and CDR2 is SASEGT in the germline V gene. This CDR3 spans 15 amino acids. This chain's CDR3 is CASRAADRVGYEQYF. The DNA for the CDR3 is TGTGCCAGCAGGGCCGCAGACAGGGTTGGCTACGAGCAGTACTTC.

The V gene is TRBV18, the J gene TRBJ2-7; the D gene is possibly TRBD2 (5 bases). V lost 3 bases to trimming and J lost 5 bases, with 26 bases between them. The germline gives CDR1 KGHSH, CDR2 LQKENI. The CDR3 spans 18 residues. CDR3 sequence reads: CASSPTFGLAGGPNEQYF. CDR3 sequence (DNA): TGTGCCAGCTCACCCACTTTTGGGTTGGCGGGCGGGCCAAACGAGCAGTACTTC. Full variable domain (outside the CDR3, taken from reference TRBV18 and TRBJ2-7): NAGVMQNPRHLVRRRGQEARLRCSPMKGHSHVYWYRQLPEEGLKFMVYLQKENIIDESGMPKERFSAEFPKEGPSILRIQQVVRGDSAAYFCASSPTFGLAGGPNEQYFGPGTRLTVT.

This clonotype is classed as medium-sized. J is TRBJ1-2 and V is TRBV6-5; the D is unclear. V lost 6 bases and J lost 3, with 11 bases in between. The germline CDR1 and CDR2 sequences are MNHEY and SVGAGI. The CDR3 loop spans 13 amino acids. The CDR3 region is CASSPGRHYGYTF. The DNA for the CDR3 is TGTGCCAGCAGCCCCGGGAGACACTATGGCTACACCTTC.

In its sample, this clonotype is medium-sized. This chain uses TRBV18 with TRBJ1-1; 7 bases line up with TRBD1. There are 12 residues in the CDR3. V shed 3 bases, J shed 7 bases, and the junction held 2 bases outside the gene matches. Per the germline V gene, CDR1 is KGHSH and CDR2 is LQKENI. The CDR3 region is CASSPRDSEAFF. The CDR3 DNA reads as TGTGCCAGCTCACCGAGGGACAGTGAAGCTTTCTTT.

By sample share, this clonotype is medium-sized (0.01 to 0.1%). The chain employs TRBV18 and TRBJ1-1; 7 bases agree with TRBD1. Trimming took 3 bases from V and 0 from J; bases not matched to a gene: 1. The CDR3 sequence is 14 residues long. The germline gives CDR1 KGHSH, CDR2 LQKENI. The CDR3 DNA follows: TGTGCCAGCTCACCCGGACAGGTGAACACTGAAGCTTTCTTT. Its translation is CASSPGQVNTEAFF.

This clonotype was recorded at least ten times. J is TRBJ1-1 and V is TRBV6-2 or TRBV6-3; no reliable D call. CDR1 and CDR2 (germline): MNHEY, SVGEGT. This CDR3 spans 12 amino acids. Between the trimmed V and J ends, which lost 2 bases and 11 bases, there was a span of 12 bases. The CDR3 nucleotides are TGTGCCAGCAGTTACGGCTCAGAAGAGGCTTTCTTT. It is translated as CASSYGSEEAFF.

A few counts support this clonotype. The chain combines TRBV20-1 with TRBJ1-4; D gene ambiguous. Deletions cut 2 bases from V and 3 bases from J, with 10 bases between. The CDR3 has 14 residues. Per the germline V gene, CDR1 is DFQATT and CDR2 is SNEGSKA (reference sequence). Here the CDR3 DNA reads TGCAGTGCTAGATCCGAGAGAGCTAATGAAAAACTGTTTTTT. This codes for CSARSERANEKLFF.

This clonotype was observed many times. The DNA for the CDR3 is TGTGCCAGTAGACACGGGCGACAGCCTGCAACTAATGAAAAACTGTTTTTT. Its protein is CASRHGRQPATNEKLFF. The rearrangement joins TRBV19 to TRBJ1-4; D may be TRBD1 (5 bases). The CDR3 extends over 17 amino acids. Trimming pared 6 bases from V and 0 bases from J, leaving 17 bases between. Germline values: CDR1 LNHDA, CDR2 SQIVND (reference sequence).

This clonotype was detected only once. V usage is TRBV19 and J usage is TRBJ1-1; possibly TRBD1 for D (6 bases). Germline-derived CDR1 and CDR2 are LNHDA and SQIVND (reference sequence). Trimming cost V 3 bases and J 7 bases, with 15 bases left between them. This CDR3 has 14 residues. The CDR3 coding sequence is TGTGCCAGTAGTATGGGGGCAGGGGTATATGAAGCTTTCTTT. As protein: CASSMGAGVYEAFF.

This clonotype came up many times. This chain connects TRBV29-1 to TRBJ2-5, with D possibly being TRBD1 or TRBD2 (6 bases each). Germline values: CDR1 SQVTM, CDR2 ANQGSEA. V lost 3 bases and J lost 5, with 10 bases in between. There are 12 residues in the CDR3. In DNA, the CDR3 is TGCAGCGTTGATATAGGGGGGGAGACCCAGTACTTC. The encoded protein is CSVDIGGETQYF.

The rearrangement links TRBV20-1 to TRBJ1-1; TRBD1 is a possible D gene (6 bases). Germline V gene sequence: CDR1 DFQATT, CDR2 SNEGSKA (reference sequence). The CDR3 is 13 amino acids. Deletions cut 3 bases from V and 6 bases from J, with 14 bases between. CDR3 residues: CSASGGGLAEAFF. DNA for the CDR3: TGCAGTGCTAGCGGAGGGGGGTTGGCTGAAGCTTTCTTT.

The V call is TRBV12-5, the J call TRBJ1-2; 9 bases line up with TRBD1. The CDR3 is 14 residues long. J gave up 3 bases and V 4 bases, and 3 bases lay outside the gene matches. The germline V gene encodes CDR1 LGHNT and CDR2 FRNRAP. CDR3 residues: CASGSRQGDYGYTF. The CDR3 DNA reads TGTGCTAGTGGTTCCAGACAGGGGGACTATGGCTACACCTTC.

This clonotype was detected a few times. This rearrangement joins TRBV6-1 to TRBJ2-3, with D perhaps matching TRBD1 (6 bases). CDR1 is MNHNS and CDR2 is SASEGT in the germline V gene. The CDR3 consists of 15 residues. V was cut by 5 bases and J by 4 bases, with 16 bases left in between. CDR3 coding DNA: TGTGCCAGCAGTCAGACCGATGGGGGCGCAGATACGCAGTATTTT. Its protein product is CASSQTDGGADTQYF.

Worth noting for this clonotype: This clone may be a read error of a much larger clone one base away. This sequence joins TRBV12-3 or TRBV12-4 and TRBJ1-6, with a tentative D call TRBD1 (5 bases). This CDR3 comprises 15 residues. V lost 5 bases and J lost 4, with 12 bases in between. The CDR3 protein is CASSQTVRYNSPLHF. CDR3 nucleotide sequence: TGTGCCAGCAGTCAGACAGTTCGGTATAATTCACCCCTCCACTTT.

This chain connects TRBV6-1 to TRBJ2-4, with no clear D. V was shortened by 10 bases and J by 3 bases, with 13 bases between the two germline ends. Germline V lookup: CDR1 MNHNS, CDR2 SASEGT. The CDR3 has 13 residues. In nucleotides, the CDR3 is TGTGCCACCAACCGGTCGGACAAAAACATTCAGTACTTC. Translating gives CATNRSDKNIQYF.

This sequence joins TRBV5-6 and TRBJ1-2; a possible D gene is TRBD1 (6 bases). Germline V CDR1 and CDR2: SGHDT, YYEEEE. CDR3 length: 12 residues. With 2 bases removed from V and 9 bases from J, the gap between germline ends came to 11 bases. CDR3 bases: TGTGCCAGCAGCTTCGCACAGGGTAGCTACACCTTC. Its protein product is CASSFAQGSYTF.

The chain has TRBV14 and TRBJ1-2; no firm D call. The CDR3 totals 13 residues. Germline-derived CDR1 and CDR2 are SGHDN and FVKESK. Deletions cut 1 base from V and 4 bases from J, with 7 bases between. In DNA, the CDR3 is TGTGCCAGCAGCCAAGGGACCTTCTATGGCTACACCTTC. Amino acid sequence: CASSQGTFYGYTF.

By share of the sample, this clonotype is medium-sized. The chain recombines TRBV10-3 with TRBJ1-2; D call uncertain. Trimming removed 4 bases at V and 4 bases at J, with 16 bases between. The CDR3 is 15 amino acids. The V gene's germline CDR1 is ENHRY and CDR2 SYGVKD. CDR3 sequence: CAISALGVGVYGYTF. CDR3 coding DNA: TGTGCCATCAGTGCCCTTGGAGTGGGAGTCTATGGCTACACCTTC.

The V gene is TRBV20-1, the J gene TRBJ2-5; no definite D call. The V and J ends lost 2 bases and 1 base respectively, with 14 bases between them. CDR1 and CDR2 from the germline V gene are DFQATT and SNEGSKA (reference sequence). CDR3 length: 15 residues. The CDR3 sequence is CSARRASSSQETQYF. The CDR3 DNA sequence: TGCAGTGCTAGACGGGCGTCCTCATCCCAAGAGACCCAGTACTTC.

For the CDR3, the DNA is TGTGCCAGTAGAGGGACAGGGACTAATTCACCCCTCCACTTT. As protein: CASRGTGTNSPLHF. The V call is TRBV19, the J call TRBJ1-6; 9 nucleotides align to TRBD1. Germline lookup yields CDR1 LNHDA and CDR2 SQIVND (reference sequence). The CDR3 is 14 amino acids. Unmatched junction bases numbered 3, after V lost 6 bases and J lost 6 bases.

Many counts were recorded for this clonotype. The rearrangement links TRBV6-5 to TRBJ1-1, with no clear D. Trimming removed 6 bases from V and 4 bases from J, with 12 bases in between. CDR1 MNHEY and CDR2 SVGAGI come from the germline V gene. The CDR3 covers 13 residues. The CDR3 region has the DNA TGTGCCAGCAGAAGGATTCGGGGCACTGAAGCTTTCTTT. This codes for CASRRIRGTEAFF.

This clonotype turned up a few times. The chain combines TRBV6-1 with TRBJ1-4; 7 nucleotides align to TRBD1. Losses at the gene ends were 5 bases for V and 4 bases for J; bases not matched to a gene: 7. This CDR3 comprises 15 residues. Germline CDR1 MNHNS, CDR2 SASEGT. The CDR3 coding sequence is TGTGCCAGCAGTTCCGGTCAGGGGGTTAATGAAAAACTGTTTTTT. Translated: CASSSGQGVNEKLFF.

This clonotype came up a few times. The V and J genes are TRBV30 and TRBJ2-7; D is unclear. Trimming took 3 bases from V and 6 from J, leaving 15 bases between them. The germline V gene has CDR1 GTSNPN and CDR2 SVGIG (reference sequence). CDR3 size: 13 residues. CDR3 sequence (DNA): TGTGCCTGGAGCGCTCACCCTCCTCGCGAGCAGTACTTC. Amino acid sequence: CAWSAHPPREQYF.

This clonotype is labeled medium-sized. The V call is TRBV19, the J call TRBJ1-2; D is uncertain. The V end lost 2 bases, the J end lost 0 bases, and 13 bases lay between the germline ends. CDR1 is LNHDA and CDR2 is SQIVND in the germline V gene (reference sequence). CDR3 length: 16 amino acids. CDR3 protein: CASSIRRIQANYGYTF. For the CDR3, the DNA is TGTGCCAGTAGTATAAGACGGATCCAAGCTAACTATGGCTACACCTTC.

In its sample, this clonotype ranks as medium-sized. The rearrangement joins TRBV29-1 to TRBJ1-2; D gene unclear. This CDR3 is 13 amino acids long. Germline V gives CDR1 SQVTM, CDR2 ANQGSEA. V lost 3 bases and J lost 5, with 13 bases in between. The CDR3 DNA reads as TGCAGCGTTGATCCCCCCGGGAAGTATGGCTACACCTTC. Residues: CSVDPPGKYGYTF. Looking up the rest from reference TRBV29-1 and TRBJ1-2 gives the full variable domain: SAVISQKPSRDICQRGTSLTIQCQVDSQVTMMFWYRQQPGQSLTLIATANQGSEATYESGFVIDKFPISRPNLTFSTLTVSNMSPEDSSIYLCSVDPPGKYGYTFGSGTRLTVV.

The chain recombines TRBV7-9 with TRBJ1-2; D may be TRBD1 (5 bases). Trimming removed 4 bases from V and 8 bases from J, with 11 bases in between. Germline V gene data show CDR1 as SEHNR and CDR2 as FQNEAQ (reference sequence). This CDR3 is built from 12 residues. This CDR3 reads CASSSRGDGYTF. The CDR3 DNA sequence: TGTGCCAGCAGCTCCCGCGGGGACGGCTACACCTTC.

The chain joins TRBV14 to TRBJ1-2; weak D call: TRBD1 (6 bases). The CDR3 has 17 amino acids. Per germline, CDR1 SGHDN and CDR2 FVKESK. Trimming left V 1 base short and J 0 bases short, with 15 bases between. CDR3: CASSQVGAGGTNYGYTF. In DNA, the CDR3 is TGTGCCAGCAGCCAAGTCGGGGCGGGGGGCACTAACTATGGCTACACCTTC.

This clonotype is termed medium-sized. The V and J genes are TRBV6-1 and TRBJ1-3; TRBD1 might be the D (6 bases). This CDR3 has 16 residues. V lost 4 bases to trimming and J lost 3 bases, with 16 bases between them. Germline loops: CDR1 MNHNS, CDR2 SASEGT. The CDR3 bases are TGTGCCAGCAGTGGTATGCTCAGGGGTGGTGGAAACACCATATATTTT. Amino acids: CASSGMLRGGGNTIYF.

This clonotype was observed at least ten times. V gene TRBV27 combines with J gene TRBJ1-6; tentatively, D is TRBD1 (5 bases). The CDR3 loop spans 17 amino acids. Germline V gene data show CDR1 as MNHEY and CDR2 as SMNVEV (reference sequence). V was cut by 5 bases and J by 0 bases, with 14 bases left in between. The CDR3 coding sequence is TGTGCCAGCAGTACGACAGAGAGGAGCTCCTATAATTCACCCCTCCACTTT. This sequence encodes CASSTTERSSYNSPLHF.

CDR3 amino acids: CSARGGRDRDGYTF. CDR3 nucleotide sequence: TGCAGTGCTAGGGGAGGAAGGGACAGGGATGGCTACACCTTC. This rearrangement joins TRBV20-1 to TRBJ1-2, with TRBD1 matching 9 bases. This CDR3 has 14 amino acids. Germline assignment: CDR1 DFQATT and CDR2 SNEGSKA (reference sequence). Trimming removed 3 bases from V and 6 bases from J; junction bases left unmatched: 8.